Following are 15 T cell receptor beta chains from one sample sequenced in a study of blood T cell repertoires in COVID-19. Assay: immunoSEQ multiplex PCR; the TCRdb copy retains only in-frame clones and omits some. This repertoire shows a few hundred thousand clones, approximately 85% found once; its top ten account for 2.4%. Sample: peripheral blood. The source of these receptors is a woman in her 70s with COVID-19, enrolled during active disease.

This chain links TRBV27 with TRBJ2-3; 12 bases match TRBD2. J gave up 5 bases and V 8 bases, and 8 bases lay outside the gene matches. The CDR3 has 15 amino acids. The germline gives CDR1 MNHEY, CDR2 SMNVEV (reference sequence). In DNA form, the CDR3 reads TGTGCCAGCTCCAGGACTAGCGGGATGATAGATACGCAGTATTTT. This encodes CASSRTSGMIDTQYF.

Details on this clone: Other nucleotide sequences in the sample specify the same CDR3. The chain recombines TRBV9 with TRBJ2-1; 7 nucleotides line up with TRBD2. This CDR3 comprises 15 residues. V dropped 0 bases and J dropped 5; count of bases not matched to a gene: 5. The germline gives CDR1 SGDLS, CDR2 YYNGEE. As DNA, the CDR3 is TGTGCCAGCAGCGTAGGGGCTAGCGGAAACAATGAGCAGTTCTTC. It translates to CASSVGASGNNEQFF.

The CDR3 loop is CASSQEGTGDGYTF. Here the CDR3 DNA reads TGCGCCAGCAGCCAGGAGGGGACAGGTGATGGCTACACCTTC. The gene calls are TRBV4-3 and TRBJ1-2; TRBD1 agrees at 8 bases. CDR3 length equals 14 residues. Germline V gene lookup returns CDR1 LGHNA and CDR2 YSLEER. After removal of 3 bases from V and 6 bases from J, the junction contained 6 bases not matched to a gene.

The chain joins TRBV6-4 to TRBJ1-2; D gene ambiguous. CDR1 and CDR2 (germline): MRHNA, SNTAGT. The CDR3 runs to 14 residues. The V and J ends lost 3 bases and 0 bases respectively, with 8 bases between them. The CDR3 DNA sequence: TGTGCCAGCAGTGATGGGAGATCTAACTATGGCTACACCTTC. As protein: CASSDGRSNYGYTF.

The V call is TRBV27, the J call TRBJ2-7, with D hard to call. Germline values: CDR1 MNHEY, CDR2 SMNVEV (reference sequence). This CDR3 is 14 amino acids long. V lost 4 bases, J lost 6 bases, and 16 bases lay in between. The CDR3: CASSSHTGSREQYF. DNA of the CDR3: TGTGCCAGCAGTTCCCACACCGGGTCCCGCGAGCAGTACTTC.

This chain joins TRBV5-1 and TRBJ1-5, with no clear D. Germline CDR1 is SGHRS and CDR2 is YFSETQ. The CDR3 is 14 residues long. The V end lost 0 bases, the J end lost 4 bases, and 8 bases lay between the germline ends. The CDR3 region has the DNA TGCGCCAGCAGCTTGGCTGGAGAGAATCAGCCCCAGCATTTT. Protein: CASSLAGENQPQHF.

This clone turned up a few times. V and J are TRBV7-3 and TRBJ1-4; D uncertain. The CDR3 contains 15 residues. Germline CDR1 SGHTA, CDR2 FQGTGA. The V end lost 1 base, the J end lost 1 base, and 7 bases lay between the germline ends. In DNA form, the CDR3 reads TGTGCCAGCAGCTTAAATTCCGGAACTAATGAAAAACTGTTTTTT. This gives the protein CASSLNSGTNEKLFF. Combining the CDR3 with reference TRBV7-3 and TRBJ1-4 gives the whole variable domain GAGVSQTPSNKVTEKGKYVELRCDPISGHTALYWYRQSLGQGPEFLIYFQGTGAADDSGLPNDRFFAVRPEGSVSTLKIQRTERGDSAVYLCASSLNSGTNEKLFFGSGTQLSVL.

The chain joins TRBV19 to TRBJ1-2; D is unresolved. The V end lost 3 bases, the J end lost 8 bases, and 13 bases lay between the germline ends. The CDR3 runs 13 residues. Germline V CDR1 and CDR2: LNHDA, SQIVND (reference sequence). CDR3 region: CASSIWRDRGYTF. In DNA, the CDR3 is TGTGCCAGTAGTATCTGGAGGGATCGGGGCTACACCTTC.

V gene TRBV11-3 combines with J gene TRBJ2-7, with D perhaps TRBD1 (5 bases). CDR1 is SGHNT, CDR2 YENEEA, per germline. V was pared by 0 bases and J by 1 base, with 13 bases between. The CDR3 extends over 16 amino acids. CDR3 sequence reads: CASSLDKWTPSYEQYF. CDR3 in DNA: TGTGCCAGCAGCTTAGATAAATGGACACCATCCTACGAGCAGTACTTC.

V usage is TRBV7-8 and J usage is TRBJ2-5, with 13 bases aligning to TRBD2. The CDR3 contains 16 residues. J lost 1 base, V lost 4 bases, and 3 bases had no gene match. Looked up from germline, CDR1 is SGHVS and CDR2 is FQNEAQ. CDR3 DNA: TGTGCCAGCAGCTCAGGACTAGCGGGGGTCCAAGAGACCCAGTACTTC. Protein product: CASSSGLAGVQETQYF.

The chain links TRBV7-9 to TRBJ1-2; 10 positions match TRBD1. This CDR3 is 16 amino acids long. The germline gives CDR1 SEHNR, CDR2 FQNEAQ (reference sequence). J lost 0 bases, V lost 5 bases, and 6 bases had no gene match. The CDR3 DNA is TGTGCCAGCAGCCGACAGGGGGCTTCCACTAACTATGGCTACACCTTC. It encodes CASSRQGASTNYGYTF.

The chain couples TRBV6-7 to TRBJ1-3; D remains ambiguous. TRBV6-7 is an ORF, and what it does is uncertain. There are 14 residues in the CDR3. The germline V and J ends were trimmed by 0 bases and 4 bases, with 7 bases remaining between them. This CDR3 is CASSYSKLGNTIYF. In nucleotides, the CDR3 is TGTGCCAGCAGTTACTCGAAGCTAGGAAACACCATATATTTT.

This clone was seen just once. V usage is TRBV4-1 and J usage is TRBJ2-5; D perhaps matches TRBD2 (6 bases). Germline V gene lookup returns CDR1 MGHRA and CDR2 YSYEKL. The V end lost 4 bases, the J end lost 5 bases, and 26 bases lay between the germline ends. This CDR3 is 18 amino acids long. CDR3 DNA: TGCGCCAGCAGCCCGTTTAAGGGCGTAAGGGGCGCGGGGGAGACCCAGTACTTC. Translated, it gives CASSPFKGVRGAGETQYF.

This chain uses TRBV7-2 with TRBJ1-1; 9 bases match TRBD1. Germline V gene data show CDR1 as SGHTA and CDR2 as FQGNSA. V was pared by 7 bases and J by 0 bases, with 18 bases of the junction left unmatched. This CDR3 has 19 amino acids. For the CDR3, the DNA is TGTGCCAGCACCCTTAGGGTCGGGGGACAGGGCTTTCTGAACACTGAAGCTTTCTTT. Translating it yields CASTLRVGGQGFLNTEAFF.

The rearrangement links TRBV18 to TRBJ1-5; 7 positions match TRBD1. The CDR3 is 15 residues long. V lost 2 bases and J lost 2; bases outside the gene matches: 3. Germline values: CDR1 KGHSH, CDR2 LQKENI. The CDR3 DNA reads as TGTGCCAGCTCACCAAACAGGGGAGGCAATCAGCCCCAGCATTTT. Translating gives CASSPNRGGNQPQHF.